The source of this T cell receptor (beta chain) is a study of cytomegalovirus exposure and HLA in healthy donors. Study-wide results and limits: For most TCR sequences rarity was the rule, although some public TCRs occurred in many donors. Another analysis was done later, and it associated 16,951 TCR beta sequences with HLA alleles at 0.05 false discovery rate. In an earlier analysis, productive rearrangement rates for most beta V segments clustered near 87% or 30%. The authors later linked a missense DCLRE1C variant to TCR beta V- and J-gene trimming.

Comment on this clone: Its antigen is still unknown.

A multiplex PCR was run with 60 Vbeta primers and 13 Jbeta primers. Measured with immunoSEQ multiplex PCR; TCRdb has only the in-frame clones, and not every one. This table has about 180,000 clones, around four fifths appearing once. Germline V gives CDR1 SGHRS, CDR2 YFSETQ. The length of the CDR3 is 14 residues. With 1 base removed from V and 2 bases from J, the gap between germline ends came to 9 bases. The clonotype originates from a woman aged 25 to 39 in good health and CMV-seronegative. The chain links TRBV5-1 to TRBJ2-5; tentatively, D is TRBD1 (6 bases). Input material: PBMCs. The CDR3 nucleotides read TGCGCCAGCAGCTTGATGGACAGTCAAGAGACCCAGTACTTC. Translated, it gives CASSLMDSQETQYF.